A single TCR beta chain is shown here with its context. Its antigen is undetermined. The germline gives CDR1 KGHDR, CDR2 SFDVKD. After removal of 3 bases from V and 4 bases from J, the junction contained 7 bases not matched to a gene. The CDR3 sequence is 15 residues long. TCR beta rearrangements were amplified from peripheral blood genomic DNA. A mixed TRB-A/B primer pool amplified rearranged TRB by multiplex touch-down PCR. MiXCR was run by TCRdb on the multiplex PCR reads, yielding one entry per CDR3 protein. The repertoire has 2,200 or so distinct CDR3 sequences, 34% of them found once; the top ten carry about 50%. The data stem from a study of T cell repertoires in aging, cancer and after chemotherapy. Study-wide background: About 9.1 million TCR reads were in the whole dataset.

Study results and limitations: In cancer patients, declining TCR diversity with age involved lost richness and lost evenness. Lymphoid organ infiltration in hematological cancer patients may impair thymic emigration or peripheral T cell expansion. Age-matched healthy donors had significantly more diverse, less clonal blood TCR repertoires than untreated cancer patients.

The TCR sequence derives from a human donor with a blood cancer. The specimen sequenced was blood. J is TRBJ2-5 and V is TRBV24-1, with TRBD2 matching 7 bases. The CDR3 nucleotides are TGTGCCACCAGTGATGGGACTAAGGTAGGAGAGACCCAGTACTTC. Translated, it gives CATSDGTKVGETQYF.